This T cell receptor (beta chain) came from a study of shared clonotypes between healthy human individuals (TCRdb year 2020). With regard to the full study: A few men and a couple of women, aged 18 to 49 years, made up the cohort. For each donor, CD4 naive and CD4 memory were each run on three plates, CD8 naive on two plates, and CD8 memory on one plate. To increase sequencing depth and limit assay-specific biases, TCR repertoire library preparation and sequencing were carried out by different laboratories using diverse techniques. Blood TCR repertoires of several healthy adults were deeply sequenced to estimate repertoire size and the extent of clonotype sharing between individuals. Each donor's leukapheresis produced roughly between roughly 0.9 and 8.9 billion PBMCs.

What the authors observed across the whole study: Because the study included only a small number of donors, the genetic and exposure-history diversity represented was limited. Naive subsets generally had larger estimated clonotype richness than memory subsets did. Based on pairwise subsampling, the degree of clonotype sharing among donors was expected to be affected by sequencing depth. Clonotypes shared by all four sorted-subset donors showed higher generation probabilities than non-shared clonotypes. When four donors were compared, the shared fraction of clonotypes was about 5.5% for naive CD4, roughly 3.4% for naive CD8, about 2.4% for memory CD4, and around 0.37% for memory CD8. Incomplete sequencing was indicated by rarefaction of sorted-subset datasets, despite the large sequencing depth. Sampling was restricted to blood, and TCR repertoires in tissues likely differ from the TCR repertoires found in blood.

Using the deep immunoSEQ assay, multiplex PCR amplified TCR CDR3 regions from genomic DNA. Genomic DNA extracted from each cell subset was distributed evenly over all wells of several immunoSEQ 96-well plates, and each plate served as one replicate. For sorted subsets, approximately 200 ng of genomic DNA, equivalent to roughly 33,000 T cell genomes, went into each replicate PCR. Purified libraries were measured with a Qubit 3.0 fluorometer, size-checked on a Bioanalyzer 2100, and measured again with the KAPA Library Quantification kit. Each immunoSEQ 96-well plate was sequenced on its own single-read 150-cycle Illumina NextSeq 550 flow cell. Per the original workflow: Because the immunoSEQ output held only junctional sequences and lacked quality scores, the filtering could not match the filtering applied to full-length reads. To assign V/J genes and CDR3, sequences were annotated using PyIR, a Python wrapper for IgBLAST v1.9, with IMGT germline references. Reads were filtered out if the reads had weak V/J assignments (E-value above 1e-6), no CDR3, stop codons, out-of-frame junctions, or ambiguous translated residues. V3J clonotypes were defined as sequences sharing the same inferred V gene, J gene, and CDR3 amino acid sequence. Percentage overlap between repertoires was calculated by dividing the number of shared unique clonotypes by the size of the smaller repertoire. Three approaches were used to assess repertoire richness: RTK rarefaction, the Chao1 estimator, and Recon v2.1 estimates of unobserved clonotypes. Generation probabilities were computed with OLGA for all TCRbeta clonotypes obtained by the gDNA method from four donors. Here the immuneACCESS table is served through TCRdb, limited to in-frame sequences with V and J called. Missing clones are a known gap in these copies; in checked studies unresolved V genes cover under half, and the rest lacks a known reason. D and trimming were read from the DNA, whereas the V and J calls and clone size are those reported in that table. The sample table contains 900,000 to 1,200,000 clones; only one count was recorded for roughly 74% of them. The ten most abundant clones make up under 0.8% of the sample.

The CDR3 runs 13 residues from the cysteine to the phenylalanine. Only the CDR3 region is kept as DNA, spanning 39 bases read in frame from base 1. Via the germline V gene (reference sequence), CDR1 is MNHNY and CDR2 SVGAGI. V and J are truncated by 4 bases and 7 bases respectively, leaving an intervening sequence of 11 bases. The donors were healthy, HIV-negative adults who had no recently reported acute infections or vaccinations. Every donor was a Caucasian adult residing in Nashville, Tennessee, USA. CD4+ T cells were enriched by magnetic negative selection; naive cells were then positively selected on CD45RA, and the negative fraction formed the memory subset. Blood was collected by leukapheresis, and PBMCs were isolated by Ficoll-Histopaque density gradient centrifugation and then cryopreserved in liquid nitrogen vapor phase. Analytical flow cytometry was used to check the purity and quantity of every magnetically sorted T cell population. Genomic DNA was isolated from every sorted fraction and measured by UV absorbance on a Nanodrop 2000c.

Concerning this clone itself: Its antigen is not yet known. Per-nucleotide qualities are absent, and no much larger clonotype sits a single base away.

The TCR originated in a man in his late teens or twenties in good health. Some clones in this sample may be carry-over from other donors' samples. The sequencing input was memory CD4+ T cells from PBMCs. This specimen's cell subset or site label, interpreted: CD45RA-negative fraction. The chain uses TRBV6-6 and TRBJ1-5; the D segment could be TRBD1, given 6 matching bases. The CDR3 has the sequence CASSSQGKQPQHF. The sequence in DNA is TGTGCCAGCAGTTCACAGGGAAAGCAGCCCCAGCATTTT.